This T cell receptor beta chain emerged from a study of T-cell memory formation after mild COVID-19. TCRdb fed the 5' RACE reads into MiXCR, producing one record per CDR3 protein. The sample has 450,000 or so distinct CDR3 sequences; nearly 25% are singletons. In regard to this clonotype: Its antigen is still unknown.

Study conclusions and caveats: CD4+ contracting clones lay mainly in CM and EM, CD8+ ones in EMRA.

Looked up from germline, CDR1 is SGHTS and CDR2 is YDEGEE. Trimming cost V 3 bases and J 0 bases, with 19 bases left between them. The length of the CDR3 is 17 residues. The rearrangement links TRBV5-8 to TRBJ2-7; D is perhaps TRBD1 (5 bases). This receptor was taken from an adult woman who had mild COVID-19 (a few samples of this study predate the infection). Cell type and time point are not known. Source material: PBMCs or a T cell subset sorted from them (not recorded which). The CDR3 bases are TGTGCCAGCAGCTCGTGGGGTTCAGGGCCAAGCTCCTACGAGCAGTACTTC. The encoded protein is CASSSWGSGPSSYEQYF.